These 9 T cell receptor beta chains originate from one sample sequenced in a study of blood T cell repertoires in COVID-19. Here immunoSEQ multiplex PCR was the method, and the copy in TCRdb shows in-frame clones only, minus some. The table lists over 250,000 clones, roughly 85% of them singletons. Sequenced material: peripheral blood. Receptors were obtained from a man aged 50-60 years with active or convalescent COVID-19.

The chain is built from TRBV2 and TRBJ2-2; 10 bases agree with TRBD1. The V gene's germline CDR1 is SNHLY and CDR2 FYNNEI. This CDR3 spans 15 amino acids. V was clipped by 8 bases and J by 6 bases; unmatched bases: 9. The CDR3 spells CASGRGTGESGELFF. The DNA for the CDR3 is TGTGCCAGCGGGCGGGGGACAGGGGAGTCCGGGGAGCTGTTTTTT.

This chain joins TRBV29-1 and TRBJ2-1, with 8 positions matching TRBD2. The CDR3 is 14 amino acids. V dropped 5 bases and J dropped 4; count of bases not matched to a gene: 7. Germline V lookup: CDR1 SQVTM, CDR2 ANQGSEA. The CDR3 nucleotides read TGCAGCGTTCTTTCGGGGGGGCAATACAATGAGCAGTTCTTC. Encoded protein: CSVLSGGQYNEQFF.

The chain carries TRBV3-1 (or the pseudogene TRBV3-2) and TRBJ1-5; TRBD1 matches 9 bases. Germline V gene sequence: CDR1 LGHDT, CDR2 YNNKEL (reference sequence). The CDR3 loop spans 13 amino acids. The junction had 3 bases not matched to a gene; V was cut back by 8 bases and J by 4 bases. The CDR3, as DNA: TGTGCCAGCCGCGGACAGGGGAATCAGCCCCAGCATTTT. This translates into CASRGQGNQPQHF.

This chain joins TRBV28 and TRBJ1-5; 11 bases match TRBD1. Trimming took 2 bases from V and 4 from J; bases not matched to a gene: 1. CDR1 MDHEN and CDR2 SYDVKM come from the germline V gene. This CDR3 comprises 15 residues. Here the CDR3 reads CASSLGTGGNQPQHF. CDR3 sequence (DNA): TGTGCCAGCAGTTTAGGGACAGGGGGAAATCAGCCCCAGCATTTT.

The chain links TRBV28 to TRBJ2-7, with TRBD1 matching over 8 bases. V lost 4 bases, J lost 5 bases, and 7 bases stayed unmatched. There are 14 residues in the CDR3. Per germline, CDR1 MDHEN and CDR2 SYDVKM. The CDR3 protein is CASSSGGSFDEQYF. CDR3 bases: TGTGCCAGCAGTTCAGGGGGCTCTTTCGACGAGCAGTACTTC.

This rearrangement joins TRBV3-1 (or the pseudogene TRBV3-2) to TRBJ1-3; D may be TRBD1 (6 bases). V gave up 4 bases and J gave up 4 bases, with 17 bases separating them. CDR1 and CDR2 from the germline V gene are LGHDT and YNNKEL (reference sequence). The CDR3 extends over 16 amino acids. The CDR3 is CASSPRTAKGGNTIYF. The DNA for the CDR3 is TGTGCCAGCAGCCCAAGGACAGCGAAAGGGGGAAACACCATATATTTT.

This chain uses TRBV25-1 with TRBJ2-7, with no clear D. There are 14 residues in the CDR3. Germline-derived CDR1 and CDR2 are MGHDK and SYGVNS. Trimming left V 2 bases short and J 3 bases short, with 11 bases between. For the CDR3, the DNA is TGTGCCAGCAGTGAACTATCACCTGTCTACGAGCAGTACTTC. Its translation is CASSELSPVYEQYF.

V is TRBV30 and J is TRBJ1-3; maybe TRBD1 (5 bases). Looked up from germline, CDR1 is GTSNPN and CDR2 is SVGIG (reference sequence). The CDR3 covers 16 residues. V lost 0 bases, J lost 4 bases, and 16 bases lay in between. The CDR3 nucleotides are TGTGCCTGGAGTGTACTATATGGCAGGGAAGGAAACACCATATATTTT. This encodes CAWSVLYGREGNTIYF. The full variable domain, with the rest looked up from reference TRBV30 and TRBJ1-3, is SQTIHQWPATLVQPVGSPLSLECTVEGTSNPNLYWYRQAAGRGLQLLFYSVGIGQISSEVPQNLSASRPQDRQFILSSKKLLLSDSGFYLCAWSVLYGREGNTIYFGEGSWLTVV.

The genes are TRBV25-1 and TRBJ1-3, with a possible D match to TRBD1 (6 bases). Trimming cost V 7 bases and J 6 bases, with 19 bases left between them. Germline V gives CDR1 MGHDK, CDR2 SYGVNS. The CDR3 is 15 amino acids. This CDR3 is CASTQTGIMANTIYF. CDR3 coding DNA: TGTGCCAGCACGCAGACAGGAATTATGGCAAACACCATATATTTT.